Listed below are T cell receptor beta chains from one sample, sequenced in a study of multiple sclerosis patients with progressive multifocal leukoencephalopathy. Assay: immunoSEQ multiplex PCR; the TCRdb copy retains only in-frame clones and omits some. Found here are approximately 27,000 clones, approximately 85% of them singletons; the top ten hold around 11%. The sample was PBMCs, taken from a patient treated with natalizumab. These receptors all stem from a woman in her twenties or thirties with progressive multifocal leukoencephalopathy. Each CDR3 is given with its conserved first and last residue. The order of the fields is D gene, J gene, clone size, V gene, CDR3 DNA, CDR3 protein. The D gene is left open where the match is weak. Size values are once, few and many counts, or a class for expanded clones, and some rows have none.

. | TRBJ2-7 | . | TRBV10-3 | TGTGCCATCAGTGAGAGGACTCTCCCCCCTGGGGAGCAGTACTTC | CAISERTLPPGEQYF
. | TRBJ2-1 | . | TRBV27 | TGTGCCAGCAGTACCATGGGGCGGAGAGATGAGCAGTTCTTC | CASSTMGRRDEQFF
. | TRBJ1-5 | . | TRBV5-8 | TGTGCCAGCAGCTTGGATGGAGTTAGCAATCAGCCCCAGCATTTT | CASSLDGVSNQPQHF
. | TRBJ2-3 | . | TRBV6-1 | TGTGCCAGCAGTGAAGGGACAGAACGCACAGATACGCAGTATTTT | CASSEGTERTDTQYF
. | TRBJ2-7 | . | TRBV6-1 | TGTGCGAGCAGGGACTCCTACGAGCAGTACTTC | CASRDSYEQYF
. | TRBJ2-3 | . | TRBV7-2 | TGTGCCAGCAGCTGGGTGGATACGCAGTATTTT | CASSWVDTQYF
. | TRBJ2-5 | . | TRBV19 | TGTGCCAGTAGTATCAGGAGCTGGGAGACCCAGTACTTC | CASSIRSWETQYF
TRBD1 | TRBJ1-4 | . | TRBV2 | TGTGCCAGCAGGGGACAGGGAGAGAGTGAAAAACTGTTTTTT | CASRGQGESEKLFF
TRBD2 | TRBJ2-1 | . | TRBV5-4 | TGTGCCAGCAGCTCATTTCAGGGGACTAGCTATTACAATGAGCAGTTCTTC | CASSSFQGTSYYNEQFF
. | TRBJ2-3 | few | TRBV21-1 | TGTGCCAGCAGCAAAGGCAAGAGGGAGGGTGAACCACGAGATACGCAGTATTTT | CASSKGKREGEPRDTQYF
. | TRBJ2-7 | . | TRBV18 | TGTGCCAGCTCACCACCGGGACCCGTCTACGAGCAGTACTTC | CASSPPGPVYEQYF
. | TRBJ1-1 | . | TRBV4-2 | TGTGCCAGCAGCCACCGGACGGCCCTGATGAACACTGAAGCTTTCTTT | CASSHRTALMNTEAFF
. | TRBJ1-2 | . | TRBV4-2 | TGTGCCAGCAGCCAAGATCAGGAGGGTGGCTACACCTTC | CASSQDQEGGYTF
. | TRBJ2-3 | . | TRBV4-2 | TGTGCCAGCAGCCAAGAAGTTCACCGGGTCACCCCCGATACGCAGTATTTT | CASSQEVHRVTPDTQYF
. | TRBJ2-3 | few | TRBV4-3 | TGCGCCAGCAGCCCACGAACCACAGATACGCAGTATTTT | CASSPRTTDTQYF
. | TRBJ2-7 | . | TRBV7-9 | TGTGCCAGCAGCTTTGGTCTCTCAGAGCAGTACTTC | CASSFGLSEQYF
. | TRBJ1-5 | . | TRBV2 | TGTGCCAGCAGTGATTCGGCAGAGTATCAGCCCCAGCATTTT | CASSDSAEYQPQHF
TRBD1 | TRBJ1-1 | . | TRBV4-3 | TGCGCCAGCAGCCAAGGCGTTTCGACAGGGGCTGAAGCTTTCTTT | CASSQGVSTGAEAFF
TRBD2 | TRBJ2-3 | . | TRBV4-3 | TGCGCCAGCAGCCAAGCGGCTGCGGGGGGACGGTCAGGCACAGATACGCAGTATTTT | CASSQAAAGGRSGTDTQYF
. | TRBJ1-1 | . | TRBV19 | TGTGCCAGTAGTATAACTGGGGGCTCCCTTGAAGCTTTCTTT | CASSITGGSLEAFF
. | TRBJ2-3 | . | TRBV28 | TGTGCCAGCAGTTTATCTGCGGGGCGCGCAGATACGCAGTATTTT | CASSLSAGRADTQYF
. | TRBJ1-5 | few | TRBV28 | TGTGCCAGCAGTCCGTTTCGTCAGCCCCAGCATTTT | CASSPFRQPQHF
. | TRBJ1-3 | few | TRBV5-1 | TGCGCCAGCAGCTCCTCCTCAGTGACGGGAAACACCATATATTTT | CASSSSSVTGNTIYF
. | TRBJ1-1 | . | TRBV2 | TGTGCCAGCAGTGATCTAAGGGGTCAGCCAAGGAACACTGAAGCTTTCTTT | CASSDLRGQPRNTEAFF
TRBD1 | TRBJ2-1 | . | TRBV6-1 | TGTGCCGGTAGGGACAGGACCTACTACAATGAGCAGTTCTTC | CAGRDRTYYNEQFF
TRBD2 | TRBJ2-5 | . | TRBV9 | TGTGCCAGCAGCGTTAGCGGGGGCGGGGAGACCCAGTACTTC | CASSVSGGGETQYF
. | TRBJ2-5 | few | TRBV10-1 | TGCGCCAGCAGTGGGGACTCTGGGGGGGAGACCCAGTACTTC | CASSGDSGGETQYF
. | TRBJ2-7 | . | TRBV20-1 | TGCAGTGCTAAAGGGACCTACGAGCAGTACTTC | CSAKGTYEQYF
TRBD2 | TRBJ2-3 | . | TRBV11-2 | TGTGCCAGCAGCTTGGGGACTAGCGGGAGCGGGGGCACAGATACGCAGTATTTT | CASSLGTSGSGGTDTQYF
TRBD1 | TRBJ2-7 | . | TRBV25-1 | TGTGCCAGCAGTGAACCGGGACAGGGGAACGAGCAGTACTTC | CASSEPGQGNEQYF
. | TRBJ2-1 | . | TRBV5-1 | TGCGCCAGCAGCTTGGAGGGTAGGGGGGATCTTGAGCAGTTCTTC | CASSLEGRGDLEQFF
. | TRBJ2-5 | . | TRBV14 | TGTGCCAGCAGTCTCCGAGGGGAGACCCAGTACTTC | CASSLRGETQYF
. | TRBJ2-7 | . | TRBV21-1 | TGTGCCAGCAGCAATAAATGGGAGCAGTACTTC | CASSNKWEQYF
TRBD1 | TRBJ2-5 | . | TRBV18 | TGTGCCAGCTCCCATGACAGGGCTCAAGAGACCCAGTACTTC | CASSHDRAQETQYF
TRBD2 | TRBJ2-5 | once | TRBV5-1 | TGCGCCAGCAGTAAGTCTAGCGGGGGAGAGACCCAGTACTTC | CASSKSSGGETQYF
. | TRBJ2-3 | . | TRBV15 | TGTGCCACCAGCAGAGATTCTAGGGATACGCAGTATTTT | CATSRDSRDTQYF
TRBD1 | TRBJ2-3 | . | TRBV19 | TGTGCCAGTAGTATCCAGGGGGCCCCAGATACGCAGTATTTT | CASSIQGAPDTQYF
TRBD1 | TRBJ2-2 | . | TRBV30 | TGTGCCTGGGGAATGACAGGGGGCAGCAGGGAGCTGTTTTTT | CAWGMTGGSRELFF
. | TRBJ2-7 | medium-sized | TRBV6-5 | TGTGCCAGCAGTCGAACCCCGGGGAGCGCCGAGCAGTACTTC | CASSRTPGSAEQYF